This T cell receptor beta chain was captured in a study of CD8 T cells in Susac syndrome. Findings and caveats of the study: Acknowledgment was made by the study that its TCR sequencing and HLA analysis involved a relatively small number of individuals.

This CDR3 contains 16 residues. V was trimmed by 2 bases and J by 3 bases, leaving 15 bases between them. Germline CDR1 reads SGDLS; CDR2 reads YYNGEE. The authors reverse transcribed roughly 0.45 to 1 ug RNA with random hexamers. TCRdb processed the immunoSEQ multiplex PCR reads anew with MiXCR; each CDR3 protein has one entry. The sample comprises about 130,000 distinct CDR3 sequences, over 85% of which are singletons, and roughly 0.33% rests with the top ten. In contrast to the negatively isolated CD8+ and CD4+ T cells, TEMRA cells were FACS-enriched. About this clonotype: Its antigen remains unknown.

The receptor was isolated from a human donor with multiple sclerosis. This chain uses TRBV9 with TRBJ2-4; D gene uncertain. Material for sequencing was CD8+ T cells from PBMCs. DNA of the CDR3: TGTGCCAGCAGCGTTGGATGGGGTCTGAGCAAAAACATTCAGTACTTC. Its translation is CASSVGWGLSKNIQYF. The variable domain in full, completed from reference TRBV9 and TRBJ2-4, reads DSGVTQTPKHLITATGQRVTLRCSPRSGDLSVYWYQQSLDQGLQFLIQYYNGEERAKGNILERFSAQQFPDLHSELNLSSLELGDSALYFCASSVGWGLSKNIQYFGAGTRLSVL.